The 10 T cell receptor beta chains reported below all come from one sample, sequenced in a study of CD4 T cells in relation to SARS-CoV-2 and coronaviruses. Unexposed donor CD4+ T cells date from 2011-2018, before the COVID-19 pandemic. The cells were cultured for about ten days before CD4+ T cells were isolated. Their cognate antigens are unknown. Method: immunoSEQ multiplex PCR; TCRdb's copy keeps in-frame clones and lacks some. This sample carries 20,000 to 25,000 clones, roughly three quarters of them seen once, and the ten largest clones take 15% to 20%. The sequenced sample was CD4+ T cells from PBMCs, cultured in vitro. The receptors derive from a human donor in good health.

Here the CDR3 DNA reads TGCGCCAGCAGCTTGGCGCGGACAGGGGGTTCCGATGAGCAGTTCTTC. The encoded protein is CASSLARTGGSDEQFF. The rearrangement links TRBV5-1 to TRBJ2-1; TRBD1 agrees at 10 bases. The CDR3 is 16 residues long. Germline CDR1 and CDR2: SGHRS and YFSETQ. V gave up 0 bases and J gave up 8 bases; unmatched junction bases: 8.

This chain uses TRBV6-5 with TRBJ2-5; 7 nucleotides match TRBD2. Germline lookup yields CDR1 MNHEY and CDR2 SVGAGI. The CDR3 has 14 amino acids. J lost 4 bases, V lost 0 bases, and 2 bases had no gene match. CDR3 protein: CASSYSPGGETQYF. CDR3 coding DNA: TGTGCCAGCAGTTACTCGCCGGGAGGAGAGACCCAGTACTTC.

This chain connects TRBV12-3 or TRBV12-4 to TRBJ1-5; 7 bases line up with TRBD1. This CDR3 contains 13 residues. V was pared by 2 bases and J by 7 bases, with 2 bases of the junction left unmatched. As DNA, the CDR3 is TGTGCCAGCAGTTTAACAGGGGTGCAGCCCCAGCATTTT. It specifies CASSLTGVQPQHF.

Only one count was recorded for this clone. The rearrangement uses TRBV5-1 and TRBJ2-1, with 12 bases identical to TRBD2. The CDR3 loop spans 16 amino acids. Trimming removed 3 bases from V and 7 bases from J; junction bases left unmatched: 8. Germline CDR1 reads SGHRS; CDR2 reads YFSETQ. CDR3 sequence (DNA): TGCGCCAGCAGCTCCCTGACTAGCGGGAGTGGTAATGAGCAGTTCTTC. It specifies CASSSLTSGSGNEQFF. Based on the CDR3 plus reference TRBV5-1 and TRBJ2-1, the full variable domain is KAGVTQTPRYLIKTRGQQVTLSCSPISGHRSVSWYQQTPGQGLQFLFEYFSETQRNKGNFPGRFSGRQFSNSRSEMNVSTLELGDSALYLCASSSLTSGSGNEQFFGPGTRLTVL.

The chain combines TRBV5-8 with TRBJ1-5; a possible D gene is TRBD1 (6 bases). Per germline, CDR1 SGHTS and CDR2 YDEGEE. V lost 3 bases, J lost 4 bases, and 14 bases lay in between. This CDR3 is built from 15 residues. This CDR3 reads CASSSRDTLNQPQHF. CDR3 DNA sequence: TGTGCCAGCAGCTCCCGGGACACCCTGAATCAGCCCCAGCATTTT.

The chain links TRBV12-3 or TRBV12-4 to TRBJ1-6; 7 nucleotides line up with TRBD1. The trim removed 8 bases at V and 10 bases at J, leaving 8 bases unmatched. The CDR3 loop spans 13 amino acids. The CDR3 sequence: CASQNRGRSPLHF. In DNA, the CDR3 is TGTGCCAGCCAGAACAGGGGTAGGTCACCCCTCCACTTT.

The V gene is TRBV30, the J gene TRBJ2-6, with a possible D match to TRBD1 (5 bases). CDR3 length: 16 residues. Germline assignment: CDR1 GTSNPN and CDR2 SVGIG (reference sequence). V shed 2 bases and J shed 0 bases, with 11 bases lying between them. The CDR3 DNA reads TGTGCCTGGAGTAATACAGGCTCCTCTGGGGCCAACGTCCTGACTTTC. This translates into CAWSNTGSSGANVLTF.

The J gene is TRBJ2-1, the V gene TRBV19, with TRBD2 matching over 8 bases. V lost 3 bases to trimming and J lost 10 bases; unmatched junction nucleotides: 8. Germline CDR1 reads LNHDA; CDR2 reads SQIVND (reference sequence). This CDR3 spans 14 amino acids. Written as DNA, the CDR3 is TGTGCCAGTAGTATCTCCGGACTAGCCAGGGAGCAGTTCTTC. Amino acid sequence: CASSISGLAREQFF.

V and J are TRBV7-3 and TRBJ2-7; D is perhaps TRBD1 or TRBD2 (6 bases each). There are 14 residues in the CDR3. Germline loops: CDR1 SGHTA, CDR2 FQGTGA. V gave up 5 bases and J gave up 1 base, with 12 bases separating them. The CDR3 coding sequence is TGTGCCAGCAGCCCCACAGGGACTTCCTACGAGCAGTACTTC. Translation gives CASSPTGTSYEQYF.

V is TRBV30 and J is TRBJ2-7; D unclear. V was trimmed by 0 bases and J by 3 bases, leaving 9 bases between them. The CDR3 loop spans 13 amino acids. Germline V gives CDR1 GTSNPN, CDR2 SVGIG (reference sequence). The CDR3, as DNA: TGTGCCTGGAGTGTACGTAGGGACTACGAGCAGTACTTC. It specifies CAWSVRRDYEQYF.